Below, 2 T cell receptor beta chains from the same sample are listed, as sequenced in a study of OX40 agonist ivuxolimab in advanced cancers. Data came from immunoSEQ multiplex PCR; TCRdb stores just in-frame clones and leaves some out. This table has under 80,000 clones, about nine tenths appearing once. Specimen: CD4+ or CD8+ T cells sorted from blood, collected in a trial of the OX40 agonist ivuxolimab. These receptors originate from an adult with an advanced solid tumor such as melanoma, head and neck, liver or kidney cancer.

The rearrangement links TRBV2 to TRBJ2-1; TRBD2 agrees at 7 bases. The CDR3 length is 14 residues. CDR1 is SNHLY, CDR2 FYNNEI, per germline. V dropped 8 bases and J dropped 6; count of bases not matched to a gene: 10. CDR3: CASGDGGRINEQFF. CDR3 DNA: TGTGCCAGCGGGGACGGCGGGAGAATCAATGAGCAGTTCTTC.

V is TRBV28 and J is TRBJ2-3; perhaps TRBD2 as D (6 bases). V was trimmed by 4 bases and J by 1 base, leaving 18 bases between them. The CDR3 has 17 amino acids. Germline V gene data show CDR1 as MDHEN and CDR2 as SYDVKM. The CDR3 loop is CASSSNRLVRGTDTQYF. The CDR3 DNA reads TGTGCCAGCAGTTCGAACAGACTAGTACGGGGCACAGATACGCAGTATTTT.